Shown below are 31 T cell receptor beta chains from a single sample sequenced in a study of shared clonotypes between healthy human individuals (dated by TCRdb to the early 2020s). Receptor libraries were prepared by the immunoSEQ multiplex PCR assay. Imported from immuneACCESS, the table was reduced by TCRdb to in-frame sequences with V and J called. These copies leave out some clones; in studies compared against another copy, an unresolved V gene accounts for under half, and the cause of the remainder is not known. Recorded for this sample are 550,000 to 700,000 clones; 73% of them occurred a single time. The ten most abundant clones make up roughly 2% of the sample. The material sequenced was memory CD4+ T cells sorted from blood. Sample cell subset or site, as interpreted from the label and publication: CD45RA-negative fraction. Receptors were obtained from a woman in her twenties or thirties in good health.

This clone was detected a few times. The gene calls are TRBV7-9 and TRBJ2-7; 9 positions agree with TRBD2. Germline V gives CDR1 SEHNR, CDR2 FQNEAQ (reference sequence). There are 14 residues in the CDR3. Trimming took 5 bases from V and 4 from J; bases not matched to a gene: 6. The CDR3 loop is CASSGSGRVYEQYF. DNA of the CDR3: TGTGCCAGCAGCGGTAGCGGGAGAGTGTACGAGCAGTACTTC. The full variable domain, rest sourced from reference TRBV7-9 and TRBJ2-7, is DTGVSQNPRHKITKRGQNVTFRCDPISEHNRLYWYRQTLGQGPEFLTYFQNEAQLEKSRLLSDRFSAERPKGSFSTLEIQRTEQGDSAMYLCASSGSGRVYEQYFGPGTRLTVT.

J is TRBJ2-3 and V is TRBV25-1; maybe TRBD2 (5 bases). The CDR3 runs to 15 residues. CDR1 and CDR2 from the germline V gene are MGHDK and SYGVNS. V was pared by 2 bases and J by 0 bases, with 9 bases between. The CDR3 nucleotides are TGTGCCAGCAGTGAAGAAGCGGTTAGCACAGATACGCAGTATTTT. This sequence encodes CASSEEAVSTDTQYF.

The genes are TRBV27 and TRBJ2-7; 9 positions agree with TRBD2. Per germline, CDR1 MNHEY and CDR2 SMNVEV (reference sequence). CDR3 size: 15 residues. Trimming removed 6 bases from V and 3 bases from J; junction bases left unmatched: 9. The CDR3 loop is CASRLQSSGSYEQYF. As DNA, the CDR3 is TGTGCCAGCAGACTGCAAAGTAGCGGGAGCTACGAGCAGTACTTC.

The chain links TRBV4-2 to TRBJ2-1, with D possibly matching TRBD2 (6 bases). The germline gives CDR1 LGHNA, CDR2 YNFKEQ. V was pared by 0 bases and J by 9 bases, with 18 bases between. The CDR3 contains 16 residues. CDR3 sequence: CASSQEYTSRGGEQFF. The CDR3 nucleotides read TGTGCCAGCAGCCAAGAGTATACTAGTAGGGGAGGTGAGCAGTTCTTC.

The chain has TRBV4-1 and TRBJ2-7, with a possible D match to TRBD1 (6 bases). The CDR3 covers 15 residues. Deletions cut 4 bases from V and 1 base from J, with 14 bases between. The germline gives CDR1 MGHRA, CDR2 YSYEKL. The CDR3 loop reads CASSRSSGQSYEQYF. The DNA for the CDR3 is TGCGCCAGCAGCCGGAGTTCAGGACAGTCCTACGAGCAGTACTTC.

The chain joins TRBV28 to TRBJ1-2; 7 bases match TRBD1. After removal of 6 bases from V and 6 bases from J, the junction contained 7 bases not matched to a gene. The V gene's germline CDR1 is MDHEN and CDR2 SYDVKM. This CDR3 comprises 13 residues. The CDR3 DNA reads TGTGCCAGCAGCAGGACAGGCAAGAATGGCTACACCTTC. It specifies CASSRTGKNGYTF.

This clone was recorded a few times. This chain links TRBV15 with TRBJ2-7; 12 positions match TRBD2. The V and J ends lost 8 bases and 2 bases, in that order; junction bases with no gene match: 7. The CDR3 covers 15 residues. CDR1 LNHNV and CDR2 YYDKDF come from the germline V gene (reference sequence). CDR3 loop: CATRSTSGSTYEQYF. The CDR3 DNA sequence: TGTGCCACCCGCTCGACTAGCGGGAGTACCTACGAGCAGTACTTC. Full variable domain (outside the CDR3, taken from reference TRBV15 and TRBJ2-7): DAMVIQNPRYQVTQFGKPVTLSCSQTLNHNVMYWYQQKSSQAPKLLFHYYDKDFNNEADTPDNFQSRRPNTSFCFLDIRSPGLGDTAMYLCATRSTSGSTYEQYFGPGTRLTVT.

The V call is TRBV29-1, the J call TRBJ1-6; 8 positions match TRBD1. The CDR3 contains 12 residues. Trimming removed 5 bases from V and 14 bases from J; junction bases left unmatched: 8. CDR1 is SQVTM and CDR2 is ANQGSEA in the germline V gene. CDR3 bases: TGCAGCGTTCGTGGGACAGGAGGGTCCCTCCACTTT. This gives the protein CSVRGTGGSLHF.

The V and J genes are TRBV4-1 and TRBJ2-3; 7 bases are shared with TRBD2. With 0 bases clipped from V and 5 bases from J, the junction kept 8 bases outside the gene matches. The CDR3 totals 16 residues. CDR1 and CDR2 (germline): MGHRA, YSYEKL. The CDR3 region has the DNA TGCGCCAGCAGCCAAGATAGGGACCCGGGAGGAGATACGCAGTATTTT. It codes for CASSQDRDPGGDTQYF.

Comment on this clone: Other DNA sequences of this sample code for an identical CDR3. The gene calls are TRBV7-9 and TRBJ2-5; the D is unclear. Trimming pared 5 bases from V and 1 base from J, leaving 11 bases between. The length of the CDR3 is 14 residues. From germline, CDR1 is SEHNR and CDR2 FQNEAQ (reference sequence). The CDR3 bases are TGTGCCAGCAGCCCGCCGGCAGGCCAAGAGACCCAGTACTTC. It specifies CASSPPAGQETQYF.

The chain carries TRBV4-1 and TRBJ2-7; D might be TRBD2 (6 bases). Germline V gene lookup returns CDR1 MGHRA and CDR2 YSYEKL. This CDR3 spans 16 amino acids. V was trimmed by 3 bases and J by 3 bases, leaving 18 bases between them. DNA for the CDR3: TGCGCCAGCAGCCAGGGAGGCCTCGCGGGACGCTACGAGCAGTACTTC. This gives the protein CASSQGGLAGRYEQYF.

Of note for this clone: A much more abundant neighbour one base away suggests this may be a read error. The chain links TRBV5-4 to TRBJ2-1; D is ambiguous. The CDR3 has 14 amino acids. Per germline, CDR1 SGHNT and CDR2 YYREEE (reference sequence). CDR3 in DNA: TGTGTCAGCAGCTCCACCGCCCCCGAGTACAAGCAGTTCTTC. Translated: CVSSSTAPEYKQFF.

This rearrangement joins TRBV7-9 to TRBJ2-7; D perhaps matches TRBD2 (6 bases). CDR3 size: 13 residues. V was shortened by 5 bases and J by 1 base, with 9 bases between the two germline ends. The germline V gene has CDR1 SEHNR and CDR2 FQNEAQ (reference sequence). The CDR3 spells CASSRDLSYEQYF. CDR3 in DNA: TGTGCCAGCAGCAGGGACTTATCCTACGAGCAGTACTTC.

This sequence joins TRBV5-5 and TRBJ2-7, with TRBD1 matching over 8 bases. V was pared by 4 bases and J by 3 bases, with 3 bases of the junction left unmatched. Germline V gives CDR1 SGHKS, CDR2 YYEKEE (reference sequence). The CDR3 covers 13 residues. CDR3 coding DNA: TGTGCCAGCAGCGGAGGGACAGGCTACGAGCAGTACTTC. It translates to CASSGGTGYEQYF.

The V gene is TRBV28, the J gene TRBJ1-2; 7 bases agree with TRBD1. Germline CDR1 reads MDHEN; CDR2 reads SYDVKM. The CDR3 is 13 amino acids. V dropped 1 base and J dropped 8; count of bases not matched to a gene: 4. CDR3 in DNA: TGTGCCAGCAGTTTATTTAGAGGGGGCGGCTACACCTTC. Translation: CASSLFRGGGYTF.

This rearrangement joins TRBV2 to TRBJ2-6; a weak D match, TRBD1 (5 bases). V dropped 4 bases and J dropped 0 bases, with 10 bases sitting between them. The V gene's germline CDR1 is SNHLY and CDR2 FYNNEI. The CDR3 loop spans 16 amino acids. CDR3: CASSAPRDSGANVLTF. The CDR3 coding sequence is TGTGCCAGCAGTGCCCCCAGGGACTCTGGGGCCAACGTCCTGACTTTC.

This chain links TRBV28 with TRBJ1-1; no definite D call. This CDR3 has 11 residues. V was clipped by 8 bases and J by 8 bases, with 12 bases between them. From germline, CDR1 is MDHEN and CDR2 SYDVKM. CDR3 sequence: CASARYGEAFF. The DNA of the CDR3 is TGTGCCAGCGCCCGATACGGAGAAGCTTTCTTT.

V usage is TRBV19 and J usage is TRBJ2-1; 9 bases match TRBD2. The CDR3 contains 15 residues. The germline CDR1 and CDR2 sequences are LNHDA and SQIVND (reference sequence). V dropped 3 bases and J dropped 8; count of bases not matched to a gene: 8. The CDR3 nucleotides are TGTGCCAGTAGTATCCAAGGTAGCGGGAGCCATGAGCAGTTCTTC. Its protein product is CASSIQGSGSHEQFF.

V is TRBV30 and J is TRBJ2-7; D gene ambiguous. The CDR3 is made up of 12 amino acids. Germline assignment: CDR1 GTSNPN and CDR2 SVGIG (reference sequence). V dropped 4 bases and J dropped 5 bases, with 12 bases sitting between them. CDR3 DNA sequence: TGTGCCTGGACCCGGACCTGGGACGAGCAGTACTTC. This sequence encodes CAWTRTWDEQYF.

This clone was recorded at least ten times. Other DNA sequences in the sample encode the same CDR3. The chain is built from TRBV7-8 and TRBJ1-4, with TRBD1 matching 9 bases. After removal of 5 bases from V and 7 bases from J, the junction contained 8 bases not matched to a gene. The CDR3 is made up of 15 amino acids. Germline loops: CDR1 SGHVS, CDR2 FQNEAQ. DNA of the CDR3: TGTGCCAGCAGCGATCGACAGGGGGGCGGTGAAAAACTGTTTTTT. It translates to CASSDRQGGGEKLFF.

The V gene is TRBV5-4, the J gene TRBJ2-2; 12 bases fit TRBD2. Germline lookup yields CDR1 SGHNT and CDR2 YYREEE (reference sequence). The CDR3 consists of 16 residues. The V and J ends lost 1 base and 7 bases, in that order; junction bases with no gene match: 5. The CDR3 DNA reads TGTGCCAGCAGCTTGAGACTAGCGGGAGATGGCGGGGAGCTGTTTTTT. Its translation is CASSLRLAGDGGELFF.

At least ten counts were recorded for this clone. The chain links TRBV19 to TRBJ1-1; 7 nucleotides line up with TRBD1. Looked up from germline, CDR1 is LNHDA and CDR2 is SQIVND (reference sequence). The V gene end was trimmed by 6 bases and the J gene end by 1 base; junction bases not matched to a gene: 11. The CDR3 loop spans 16 amino acids. CDR3 loop: CASREPSRGRNTEAFF. As DNA, the CDR3 is TGTGCCAGTAGAGAACCCTCTAGGGGGCGGAACACTGAAGCTTTCTTT.

This clone was seen a handful of times. This sequence joins TRBV2 and TRBJ2-2; D remains unclear. CDR3 length: 15 residues. Trimming removed 4 bases from V and 6 bases from J, with 15 bases in between. CDR1 and CDR2 (germline): SNHLY, FYNNEI. The CDR3 DNA reads as TGTGCCAGCAGTGGATTGGACGTGGGCGCCGGGGAGCTGTTTTTT. Translating gives CASSGLDVGAGELFF.

The chain recombines TRBV15 with TRBJ1-2, with D possibly TRBD1 on 6 matching bases. Trimming took 3 bases from V and 5 from J, leaving 13 bases between them. CDR3 length: 14 residues. The germline CDR1 and CDR2 sequences are LNHNV and YYDKDF (reference sequence). DNA of the CDR3: TGTGCCACCAGCAGCGCCGGGGGCGTTTATGGCTACACCTTC. Protein sequence: CATSSAGGVYGYTF.

Remarks on this clone: At one of its ends the junction is not consistent with the germline gene, which may arise from a read error. This chain links TRBV28 with TRBJ2-7; TRBD1 aligns across 11 bases. Per the germline V gene, CDR1 is MDHEN and CDR2 is SYDVKM. The CDR3 extends over 14 amino acids. DNA for the CDR3: TGTGCCAGCAGTCCGGGACAGGGGGTTTACGGGCAGTACTTC. It encodes CASSPGQGVYGQYF.

The chain links TRBV7-2 to TRBJ1-2, with 9 bases fitting TRBD1. V dropped 3 bases and J dropped 8; count of bases not matched to a gene: 4. The CDR3 sequence is 13 residues long. Germline V gives CDR1 SGHTA, CDR2 FQGNSA. CDR3 region: CASSLDRGNGYTF. The CDR3 coding sequence is TGTGCCAGCAGCTTGGACAGGGGTAACGGCTACACCTTC.

This chain links TRBV11-2 with TRBJ2-3; D tentatively reads TRBD1 or TRBD2 (7 bases each). Germline V gene sequence: CDR1 SGHAT, CDR2 FQNNGV. Trimming pared 5 bases from V and 3 bases from J, leaving 21 bases between. The CDR3 is 17 amino acids. CDR3 amino acids: CASSTRGTNGPTDTQYF. CDR3 bases: TGTGCCAGCAGCACCAGGGGGACTAACGGTCCTACAGATACGCAGTATTTT.

This clone was seen more than once but under ten times. The rearrangement joins TRBV7-3 to TRBJ1-1; D gene unclear. Trimming took 4 bases from V and 5 from J, leaving 14 bases between them. Germline loops: CDR1 SGHTA, CDR2 FQGTGA. The CDR3 runs to 14 residues. DNA of the CDR3: TGTGCCAGCAGCTCCGTCGGTGGTGGGACTGAAGCTTTCTTT. Translation: CASSSVGGGTEAFF.

The rearrangement links TRBV27 to TRBJ2-7, with D perhaps matching TRBD2 (6 bases). CDR1 MNHEY and CDR2 SMNVEV come from the germline V gene (reference sequence). The CDR3 covers 13 residues. V lost 5 bases, J lost 5 bases, and 13 bases lay in between. CDR3 amino acids: CASSNRLANEQYF. As DNA, the CDR3 is TGTGCCAGCAGTAACAGGCTAGCGAACGAGCAGTACTTC.

The chain is built from TRBV28 and TRBJ1-2; D is undetermined. The CDR3 has 15 residues. The V gene lost 2 bases and the J gene lost 1 base, with 11 bases spanning the gap. CDR1 and CDR2 from the germline V gene are MDHEN and SYDVKM. This CDR3 reads CASSLVDRVNYGYTF. The CDR3 DNA reads as TGTGCCAGCAGTTTAGTTGATCGGGTTAACTATGGCTACACCTTC.

The chain combines TRBV5-1 with TRBJ2-1; TRBD2 is a possible D gene (6 bases). The CDR3 covers 13 residues. Per germline, CDR1 SGHRS and CDR2 YFSETQ. V lost 5 bases, J lost 9 bases, and 15 bases lay in between. The DNA of the CDR3 is TGCGCCAGCAGGGCTAGCGAGAATACTGAGCAGTTCTTC. Amino acids: CASRASENTEQFF.